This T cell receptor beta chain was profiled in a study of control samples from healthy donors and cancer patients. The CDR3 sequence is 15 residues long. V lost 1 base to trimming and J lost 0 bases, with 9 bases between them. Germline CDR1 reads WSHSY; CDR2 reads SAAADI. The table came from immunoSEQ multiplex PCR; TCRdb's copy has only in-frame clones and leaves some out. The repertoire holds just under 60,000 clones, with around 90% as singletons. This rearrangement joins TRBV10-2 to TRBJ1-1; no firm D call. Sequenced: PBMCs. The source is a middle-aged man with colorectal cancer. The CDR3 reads CASSEFQFLNTEAFF. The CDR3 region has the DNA TGCGCCAGCAGTGAGTTCCAGTTTTTGAACACTGAAGCTTTCTTT.